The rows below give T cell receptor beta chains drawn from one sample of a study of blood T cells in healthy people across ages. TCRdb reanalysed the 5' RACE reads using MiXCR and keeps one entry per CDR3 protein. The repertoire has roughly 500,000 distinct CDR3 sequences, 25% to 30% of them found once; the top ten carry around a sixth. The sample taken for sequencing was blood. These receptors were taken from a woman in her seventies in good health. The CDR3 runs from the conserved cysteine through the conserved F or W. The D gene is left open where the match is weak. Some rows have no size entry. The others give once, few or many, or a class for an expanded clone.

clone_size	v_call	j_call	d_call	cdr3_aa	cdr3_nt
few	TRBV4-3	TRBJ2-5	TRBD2	CASSQGAAGDKETQYF	TGCGCCAGCAGCCAAGGGGCGGCGGGGGATAAAGAGACCCAGTACTTC
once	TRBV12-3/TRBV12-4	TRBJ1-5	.	CASSSTRGGSNQPQHF	TGTGCCAGCAGCTCAACCCGGGGAGGAAGCAATCAGCCCCAGCATTTT
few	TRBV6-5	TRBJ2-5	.	CASSWRPGAVSETQYF	TGTGCCAGCAGTTGGCGGCCGGGGGCTGTTTCGGAGACCCAGTACTTC
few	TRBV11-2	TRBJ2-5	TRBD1	CASSLRTGWETQYF	TGTGCCAGCAGCCTAAGGACAGGTTGGGAGACCCAGTACTTC
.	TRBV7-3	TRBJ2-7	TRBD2	CASSFGGGEAYEQYF	TGTGCCAGCAGCTTTGGCGGGGGGGAAGCCTACGAGCAGTACTTC
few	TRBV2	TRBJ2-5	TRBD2	CASSDDLAGPFGETQYF	TGTGCCAGCAGTGATGATCTAGCGGGGCCCTTCGGGGAGACCCAGTACTTC
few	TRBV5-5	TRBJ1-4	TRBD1	CASSLPGTGAEKLFF	TGTGCCAGCAGCTTACCCGGGACAGGGGCCGAAAAACTGTTTTTT
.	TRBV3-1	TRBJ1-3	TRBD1	CASSQGARNTIYF	TGTGCCAGCAGTCAGGGGGCCAGAAACACCATATATTTT
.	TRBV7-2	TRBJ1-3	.	CASSFAGGNTIYF	TGTGCCAGCAGCTTCGCGGGCGGAAACACCATATATTTT
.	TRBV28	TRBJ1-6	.	CASSSVERRRNSPLHF	TGTGCCAGCAGCAGCGTTGAGAGACGGAGAAATTCACCCCTCCACTTT
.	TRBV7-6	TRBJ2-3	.	CASSRGGDRTDTQYF	TGTGCCAGCAGCCGAGGCGGGGACCGCACAGATACGCAGTATTTT
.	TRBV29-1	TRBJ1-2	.	CSVLTGLVGGYTF	TGCAGCGTCCTTACAGGGTTGGTAGGTGGCTACACCTTC
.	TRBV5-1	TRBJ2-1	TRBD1	CASSLDRGQGRHEQFF	TGCGCCAGCAGCTTGGATAGGGGACAGGGGAGGCATGAGCAGTTCTTC
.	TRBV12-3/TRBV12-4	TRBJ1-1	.	CASSLATLNTEAFF	TGTGCCAGCAGTTTAGCCACCCTGAACACTGAAGCTTTCTTT
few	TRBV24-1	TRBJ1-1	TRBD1	CAASGQGFNSEAFF	TGTGCCGCCTCGGGACAGGGATTTAACAGTGAAGCTTTCTTT
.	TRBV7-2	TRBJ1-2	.	CASSFYRTGLGGYTF	TGCGCCAGCAGCTTCTATCGGACGGGTCTCGGCGGCTACACCTTC
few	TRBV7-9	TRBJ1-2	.	CASSPYLPRDTNYGYTF	TGTGCCAGCAGCCCGTACCTCCCCCGGGACACCAACTATGGCTACACCTTC
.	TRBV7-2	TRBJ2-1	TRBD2	CASSLRPPSGGALEQFF	TGTGCCAGCAGCTTACGGCCCCCCAGCGGGGGGGCCCTTGAGCAGTTCTTC
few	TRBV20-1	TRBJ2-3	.	CSAEGEVRGTQYF	TGCAGTGCGGAGGGGGAGGTTCGGGGTACGCAGTATTTT
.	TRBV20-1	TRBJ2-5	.	CSAGIGSRPETQYF	TGCAGTGCTGGAATAGGAAGCCGTCCGGAGACCCAGTACTTC
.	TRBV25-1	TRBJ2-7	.	CASSRQAHSYEQYF	TGTGCCAGCAGCCGACAGGCGCACTCCTACGAGCAGTACTTC
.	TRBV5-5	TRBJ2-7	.	CASSWTVSYEQYF	TGTGCCAGCAGCTGGACAGTAAGCTACGAGCAGTACTTC
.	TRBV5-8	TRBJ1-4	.	CASSLAGTGPEKLFF	TGTGCCAGCAGCTTGGCCGGCACCGGACCTGAAAAACTGTTTTTT
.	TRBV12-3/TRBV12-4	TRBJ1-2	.	CASSSQGRIGGYTF	TGTGCCAGCAGCTCCCAGGGGCGTATAGGTGGCTACACCTTC
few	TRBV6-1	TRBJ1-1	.	CASSELSEAFF	TGTGCCAGCAGTGAACTCTCTGAAGCTTTCTTT
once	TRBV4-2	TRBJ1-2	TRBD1	CASSLRQGGYTF	TGTGCCAGCAGCCTAAGACAGGGCGGCTACACCTTC
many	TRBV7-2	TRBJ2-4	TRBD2	CASSPSAAGVQNIQYF	TGTGCCAGCAGCCCCTCGGCAGCGGGGGTTCAAAACATTCAGTACTTC
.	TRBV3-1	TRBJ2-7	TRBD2	CASRGGAGGYEQYF	TGTGCCAGCAGGGGCGGAGCGGGGGGTTACGAGCAGTACTTC
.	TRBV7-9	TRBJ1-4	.	CASSFPKGGSNEKLFF	TGTGCCAGCAGCTTCCCAAAGGGAGGGTCTAATGAAAAACTGTTTTTT
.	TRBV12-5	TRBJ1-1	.	CASGYGVTEAFF	TGTGCTAGTGGTTATGGCGTTACTGAAGCTTTCTTT
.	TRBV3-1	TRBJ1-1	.	CASSQGVLANTEAFF	TGTGCCAGCAGCCAAGGCGTGCTCGCGAACACTGAAGCTTTCTTT
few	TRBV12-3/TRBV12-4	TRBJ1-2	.	CASRRGGPYGYTF	TGTGCCAGCAGAAGGGGAGGTCCCTATGGCTACACCTTC
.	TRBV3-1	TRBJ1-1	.	CASSQAPQRPFTEAFF	TGTGCCAGCAGCCAAGCCCCACAGCGACCATTCACTGAAGCTTTCTTT
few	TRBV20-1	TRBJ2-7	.	CSARVNAGSSYEQYF	TGCAGTGCTAGGGTTAATGCGGGCAGCTCCTACGAGCAGTACTTC
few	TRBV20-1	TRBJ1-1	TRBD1	CSVTGGYLAEAFF	TGCAGTGTAACAGGGGGCTATCTGGCTGAAGCTTTCTTT
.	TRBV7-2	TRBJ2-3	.	CASRSTRQDTQYF	TGTGCCAGCAGGTCCACAAGACAAGATACGCAGTATTTT
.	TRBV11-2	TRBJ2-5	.	CASSLIMGAQETQYF	TGTGCCAGCAGCCTAATAATGGGGGCTCAAGAGACCCAGTACTTC
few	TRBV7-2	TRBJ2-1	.	CASSLVGGLSYNEQFF	TGTGCCAGCAGCTTAGTTGGGGGGCTCTCCTACAATGAGCAGTTCTTC
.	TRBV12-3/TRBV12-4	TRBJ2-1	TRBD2	CASSAGLQTYNEQFF	TGCGCCAGCAGCGCGGGACTACAAACCTACAATGAGCAGTTCTTC
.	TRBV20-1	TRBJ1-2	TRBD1	CSVRPGTANYGYTF	TGCAGCGTTCGACCAGGGACAGCTAACTATGGCTACACCTTC
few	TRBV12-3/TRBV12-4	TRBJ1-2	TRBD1	CASSLRTGLTNYGYTF	TGTGCCAGCAGCCTGCGGACAGGGCTAACTAACTATGGCTACACCTTC
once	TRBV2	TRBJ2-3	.	CASRLTDPTDTQYF	TGTGCCAGCAGACTGACAGACCCCACAGATACGCAGTATTTT
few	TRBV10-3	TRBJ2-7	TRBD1	CAISRDRSSYEQYF	TGTGCCATCAGTCGGGACAGGTCCTCCTACGAGCAGTACTTC
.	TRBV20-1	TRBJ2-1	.	CSARDFLGGHEQFF	TGCAGTGCTAGAGATTTTCTGGGGGGACATGAGCAGTTCTTC
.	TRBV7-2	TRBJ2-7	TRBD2	CASSSGAGSSSYEQYF	TGTGCCAGCAGCTCCGGAGCGGGGAGTAGCTCCTACGAGCAGTACTTC
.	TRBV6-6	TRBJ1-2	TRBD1	CASRLGQGSYGYTF	TGTGCCAGCAGACTGGGACAGGGATCTTATGGCTACACCTTC